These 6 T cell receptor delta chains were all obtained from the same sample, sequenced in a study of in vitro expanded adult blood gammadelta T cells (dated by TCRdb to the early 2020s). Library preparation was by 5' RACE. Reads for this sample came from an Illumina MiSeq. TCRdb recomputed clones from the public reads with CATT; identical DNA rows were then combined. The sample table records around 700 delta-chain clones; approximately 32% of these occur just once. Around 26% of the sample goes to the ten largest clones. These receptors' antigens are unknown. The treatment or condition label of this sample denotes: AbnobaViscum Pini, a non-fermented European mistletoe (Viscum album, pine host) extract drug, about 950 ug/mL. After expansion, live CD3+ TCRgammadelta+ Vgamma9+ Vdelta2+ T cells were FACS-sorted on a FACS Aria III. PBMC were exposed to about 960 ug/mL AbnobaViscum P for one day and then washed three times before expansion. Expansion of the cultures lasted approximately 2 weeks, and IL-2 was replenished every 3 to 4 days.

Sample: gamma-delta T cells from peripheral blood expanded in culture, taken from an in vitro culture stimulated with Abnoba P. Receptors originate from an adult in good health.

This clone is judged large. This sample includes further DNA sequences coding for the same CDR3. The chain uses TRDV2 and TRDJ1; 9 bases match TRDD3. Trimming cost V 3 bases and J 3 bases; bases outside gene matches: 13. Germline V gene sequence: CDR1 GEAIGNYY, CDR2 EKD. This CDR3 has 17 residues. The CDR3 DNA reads TGTGCCTGTGACTCATTACTGGGGGACTTAGGGGCCGATAAACTCATCTTT. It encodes CACDSLLGDLGADKLIF.

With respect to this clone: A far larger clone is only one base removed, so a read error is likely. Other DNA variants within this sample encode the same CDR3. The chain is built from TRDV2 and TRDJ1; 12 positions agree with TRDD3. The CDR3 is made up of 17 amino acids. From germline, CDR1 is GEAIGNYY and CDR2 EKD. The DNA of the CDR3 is TGTGCCTGTGACCCACTTTCGACTGGGGGATACACCGATAAACTCATCTTC. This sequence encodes CACDPLSTGGYTDKLIF.

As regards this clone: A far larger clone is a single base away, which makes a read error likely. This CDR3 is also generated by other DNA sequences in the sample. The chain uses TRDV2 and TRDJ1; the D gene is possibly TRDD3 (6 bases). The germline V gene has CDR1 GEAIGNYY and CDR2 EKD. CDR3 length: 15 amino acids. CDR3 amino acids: CACDTVGAYTDKLIF. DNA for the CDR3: TGTGCCTGCGACACCGTGGGGGCTTACACCGATAAACTCATCTTT.

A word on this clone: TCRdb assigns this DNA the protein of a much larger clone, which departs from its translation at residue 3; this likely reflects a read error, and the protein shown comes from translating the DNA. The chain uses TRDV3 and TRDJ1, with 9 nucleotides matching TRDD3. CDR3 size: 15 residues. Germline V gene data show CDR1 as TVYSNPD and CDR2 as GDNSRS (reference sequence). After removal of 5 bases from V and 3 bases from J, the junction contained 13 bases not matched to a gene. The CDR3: CADIGGYFLPDKLIF. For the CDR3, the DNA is TGTGCCGACATTGGGGGATATTTTTTGCCCGATAAACTCATCTTT.

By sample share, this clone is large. The CDR3, as DNA: TGTGCCTGTGACACGGTGGGGAGTACGTCAATGGGGGAGACAGCACAACTCTTCTTT. Translated, it gives CACDTVGSTSMGETAQLFF. The V and J genes are TRDV2 and TRDJ2; TRDD3 aligns across 7 bases. Trimming cost V 1 base and J 4 bases; bases outside gene matches: 17. The CDR3 sequence is 19 residues long. Germline values: CDR1 GEAIGNYY, CDR2 EKD.

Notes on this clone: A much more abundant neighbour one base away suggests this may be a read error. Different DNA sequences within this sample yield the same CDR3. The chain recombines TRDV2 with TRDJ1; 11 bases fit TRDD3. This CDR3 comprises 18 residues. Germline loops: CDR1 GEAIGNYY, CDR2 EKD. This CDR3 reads CACDPVLGDMGYTDKLIF. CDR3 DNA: TGTGCCTGTGACCCTGTACTGGGGGATATGGGGTACACTGATAAACTCATCTTT.